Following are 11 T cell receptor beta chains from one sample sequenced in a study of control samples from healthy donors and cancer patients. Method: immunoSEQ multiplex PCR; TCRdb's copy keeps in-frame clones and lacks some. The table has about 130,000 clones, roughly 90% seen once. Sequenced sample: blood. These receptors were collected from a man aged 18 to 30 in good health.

The CDR3 coding sequence is TGTGCCAGCAGCTTAGCCTGGTTAGGGTCGAAGAGCACTGAAGCTTTCTTT. Its protein product is CASSLAWLGSKSTEAFF. V gene TRBV11-2 combines with J gene TRBJ1-1; D call uncertain. The length of the CDR3 is 17 residues. CDR1 SGHAT and CDR2 FQNNGV come from the germline V gene. Between the trimmed V and J ends, which lost 1 base and 4 bases, there was a span of 19 bases.

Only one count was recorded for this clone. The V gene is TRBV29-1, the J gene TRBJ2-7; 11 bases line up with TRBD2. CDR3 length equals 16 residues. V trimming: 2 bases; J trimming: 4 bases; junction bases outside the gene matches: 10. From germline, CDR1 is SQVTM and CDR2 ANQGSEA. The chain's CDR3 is CSVETHGGLAVYEQYF. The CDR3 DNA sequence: TGCAGCGTTGAAACCCACGGGGGACTAGCGGTTTACGAGCAGTACTTC.

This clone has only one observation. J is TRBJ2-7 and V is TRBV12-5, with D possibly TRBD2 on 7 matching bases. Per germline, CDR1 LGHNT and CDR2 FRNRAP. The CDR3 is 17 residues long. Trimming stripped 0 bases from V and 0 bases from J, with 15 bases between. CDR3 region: CASGLVPEGEGSYEQYF. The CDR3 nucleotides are TGTGCTAGTGGTTTGGTACCCGAGGGGGAGGGCTCCTACGAGCAGTACTTC. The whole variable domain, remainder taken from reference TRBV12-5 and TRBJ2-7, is DARVTQTPRHKVTEMGQEVTMRCQPILGHNTVFWYRQTMMQGLELLAYFRNRAPLDDSGMPKDRFSAEMPDATLATLKIQPSEPRDSAVYFCASGLVPEGEGSYEQYFGPGTRLTVT.

In nucleotides, the CDR3 is TGTGCCAGCAGCTCCGACAGGCGGAATGGCTACACCTTC. Translating it yields CASSSDRRNGYTF. The chain has TRBV7-2 and TRBJ1-2; possibly TRBD1 for D (6 bases). Germline CDR1 SGHTA, CDR2 FQGNSA. V lost 4 bases and J 6 bases, leaving 12 bases between the germline ends. This CDR3 comprises 13 residues.

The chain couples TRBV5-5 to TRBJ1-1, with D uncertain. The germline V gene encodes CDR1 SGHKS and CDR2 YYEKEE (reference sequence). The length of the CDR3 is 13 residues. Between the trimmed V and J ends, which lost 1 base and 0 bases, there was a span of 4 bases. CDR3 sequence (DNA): TGTGCCAGCAGCTTGCGGGTGAACACTGAAGCTTTCTTT. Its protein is CASSLRVNTEAFF.

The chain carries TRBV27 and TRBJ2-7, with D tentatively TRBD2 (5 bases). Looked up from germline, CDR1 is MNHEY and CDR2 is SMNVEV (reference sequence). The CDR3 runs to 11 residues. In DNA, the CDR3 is TGTGCAGTCGGGGTGGTCGACGAGCAGTACTTC. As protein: CAVGVVDEQYF.

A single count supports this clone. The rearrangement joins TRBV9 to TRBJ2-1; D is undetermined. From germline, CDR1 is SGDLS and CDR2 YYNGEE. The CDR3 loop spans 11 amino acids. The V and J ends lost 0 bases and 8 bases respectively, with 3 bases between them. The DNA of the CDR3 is TGTGCCAGCAGCGTAGGCGATGAGCAGTTCTTC. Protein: CASSVGDEQFF.

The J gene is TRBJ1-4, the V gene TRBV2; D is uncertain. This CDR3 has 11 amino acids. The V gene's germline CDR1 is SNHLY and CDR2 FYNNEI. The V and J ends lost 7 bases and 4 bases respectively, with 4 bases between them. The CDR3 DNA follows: TGTGCCAGCAAGGGTAATGAAAAACTGTTTTTT. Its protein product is CASKGNEKLFF. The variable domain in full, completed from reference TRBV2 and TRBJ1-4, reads EPEVTQTPSHQVTQMGQEVILRCVPISNHLYFYWYRQILGQKVEFLVSFYNNEISEKSEIFDDQFSVERPDGSNFTLKIRSTKLEDSAMYFCASKGNEKLFFGSGTQLSVL.

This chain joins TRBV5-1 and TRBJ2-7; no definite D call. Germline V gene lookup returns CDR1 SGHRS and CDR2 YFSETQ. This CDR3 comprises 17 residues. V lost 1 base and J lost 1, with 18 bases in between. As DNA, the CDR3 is TGCGCCAGCAGCTTGCTGGGATCGGTCTTAACTTCCTACGAGCAGTACTTC. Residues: CASSLLGSVLTSYEQYF.

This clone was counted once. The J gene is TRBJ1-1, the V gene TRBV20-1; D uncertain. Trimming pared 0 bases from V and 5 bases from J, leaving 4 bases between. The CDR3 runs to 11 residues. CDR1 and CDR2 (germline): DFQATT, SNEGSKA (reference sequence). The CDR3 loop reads CSARDGTEAFF. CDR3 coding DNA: TGCAGTGCTAGAGACGGGACTGAAGCTTTCTTT.

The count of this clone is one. This chain's CDR3 is CASSRGQGRWTGELFF. CDR3 bases: TGTGCCAGCAGCAGGGGACAGGGGCGGTGGACCGGGGAGCTGTTTTTT. The J gene is TRBJ2-2, the V gene TRBV27; 10 bases are shared with TRBD1. Germline assignment: CDR1 MNHEY and CDR2 SMNVEV (reference sequence). The trim removed 6 bases at V and 5 bases at J, leaving 9 bases unmatched. The CDR3 is 16 residues long.